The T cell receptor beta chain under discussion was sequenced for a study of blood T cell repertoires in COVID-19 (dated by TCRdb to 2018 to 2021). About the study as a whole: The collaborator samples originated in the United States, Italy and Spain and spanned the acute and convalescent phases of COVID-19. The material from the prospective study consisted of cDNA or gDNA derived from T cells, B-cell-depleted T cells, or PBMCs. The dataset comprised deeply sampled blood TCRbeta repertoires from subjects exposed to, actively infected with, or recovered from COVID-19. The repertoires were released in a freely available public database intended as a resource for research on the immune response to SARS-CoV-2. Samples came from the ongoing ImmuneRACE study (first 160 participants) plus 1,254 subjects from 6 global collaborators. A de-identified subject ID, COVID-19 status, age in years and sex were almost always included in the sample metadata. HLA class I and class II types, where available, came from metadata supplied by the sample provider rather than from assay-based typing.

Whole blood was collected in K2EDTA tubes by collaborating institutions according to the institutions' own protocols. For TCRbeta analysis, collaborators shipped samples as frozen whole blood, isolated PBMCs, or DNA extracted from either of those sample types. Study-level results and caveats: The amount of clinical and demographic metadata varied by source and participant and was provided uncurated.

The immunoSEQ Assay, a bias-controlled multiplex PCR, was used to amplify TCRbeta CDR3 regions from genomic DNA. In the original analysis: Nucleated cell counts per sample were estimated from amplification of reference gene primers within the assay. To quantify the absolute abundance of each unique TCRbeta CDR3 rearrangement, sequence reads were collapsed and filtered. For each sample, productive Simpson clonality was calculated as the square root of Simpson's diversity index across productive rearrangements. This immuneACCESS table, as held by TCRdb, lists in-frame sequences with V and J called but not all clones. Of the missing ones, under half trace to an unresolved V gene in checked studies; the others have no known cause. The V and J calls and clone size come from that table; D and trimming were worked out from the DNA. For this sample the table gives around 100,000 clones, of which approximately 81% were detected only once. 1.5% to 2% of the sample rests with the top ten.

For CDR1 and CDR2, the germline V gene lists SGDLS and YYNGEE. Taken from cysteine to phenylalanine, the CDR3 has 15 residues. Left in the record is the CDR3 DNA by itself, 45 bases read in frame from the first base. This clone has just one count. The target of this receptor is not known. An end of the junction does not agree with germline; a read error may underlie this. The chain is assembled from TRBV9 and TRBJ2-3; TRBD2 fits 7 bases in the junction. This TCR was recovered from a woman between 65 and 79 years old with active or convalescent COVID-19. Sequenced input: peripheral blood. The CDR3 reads CASSAQLTSRDTQYF. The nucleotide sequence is TGTGCCAGCAGCGCTCAGCTGACTAGCAGAGATACGCAGTATTTT.